These 21 T cell receptor beta chains were all obtained from the same sample, sequenced in a study of metastatic and nonmetastatic thyroid tumors. MiXCR re-clonotyped the PCR reads for TCRdb. Among over 25,000 clones, about a sixth were seen once, and the ten largest hold approximately 5%. Until they underwent thyroid surgery, no patient had received any treatment. Sequenced: blood. Receptor source: a female donor with papillary thyroid cancer or a benign thyroid nodule (not recorded which). Some clones in this sample may be carry-over from other donors' samples.

By its share, this clone is medium-sized. The V and J genes are TRBV7-8 and TRBJ2-7; possibly TRBD1 for D (5 bases). Germline V gives CDR1 SGHVS, CDR2 FQNEAQ. The ends were cut back, 6 bases at V and 3 bases at J, with 6 bases in the middle. This CDR3 region has 11 residues. The CDR3 is CASRDIYEQYF. The CDR3, as DNA: TGTGCCAGCAGGGACATCTACGAGCAGTACTTC.

This clone was seen at least ten times. V and J are TRBV20-1 and TRBJ2-3, with 8 bases fitting TRBD1. CDR1 and CDR2 (germline): DFQATT, SNEGSKA (reference sequence). V was clipped by 1 base and J by 4 bases; unmatched bases: 1. This CDR3 is built from 13 residues. CDR3 sequence (DNA): TGCAGTGCTAGAGTGGGACAGGCAGATACGCAGTATTTT. It translates to CSARVGQADTQYF.

This clone is medium-sized (0.01 to 0.1%) by share. The genes are TRBV7-9 and TRBJ2-7; D gene ambiguous. Trimming shortened V by 5 bases and J by 7 bases, and 12 bases separated the two germline ends. CDR3 size: 12 residues. CDR1 and CDR2 (germline): SEHNR, FQNEAQ (reference sequence). The CDR3 DNA reads as TGTGCCAGCAGCACTTCCGTGGGAGAGCAGTACTTC. It encodes CASSTSVGEQYF. Filled out from reference TRBV7-9 and TRBJ2-7, the complete variable domain reads DTGVSQNPRHKITKRGQNVTFRCDPISEHNRLYWYRQTLGQGPEFLTYFQNEAQLEKSRLLSDRFSAERPKGSFSTLEIQRTEQGDSAMYLCASSTSVGEQYFGPGTRLTVT.

This clone was observed many times. The chain carries TRBV6-1 and TRBJ2-3, with TRBD2 matching over 8 bases. CDR1 and CDR2 from the germline V gene are MNHNS and SASEGT. V was pared by 7 bases and J by 4 bases, with 13 bases of the junction left unmatched. The CDR3 has 16 amino acids. CDR3 protein: CASTRRRAGDPDTQYF. The DNA of the CDR3 is TGTGCCAGCACCCGAAGGAGAGCGGGGGATCCAGATACGCAGTATTTT.

The chain couples TRBV12-3 or TRBV12-4 to TRBJ2-4; no clear D gene. V was clipped by 2 bases and J by 5 bases, with 10 bases between them. The CDR3 runs 14 residues. CDR3 sequence (DNA): TGTGCCAGCAGTTTAATAGGCGGAGAAAACATTCAGTACTTC. This codes for CASSLIGGENIQYF.

By proportion, this clone is medium-sized. The gene calls are TRBV6-5 and TRBJ2-1, with 7 bases that match TRBD2. The germline gives CDR1 MNHEY, CDR2 SVGAGI. J gave up 6 bases and V 2 bases, and 7 bases lay outside the gene matches. The CDR3 is 15 amino acids. In DNA form, the CDR3 reads TGTGCCAGCAGTTACAGCGGGGAGTCAGGCAATGAGCAGTTCTTC. Translated, it gives CASSYSGESGNEQFF.

There are many counts of this clone. The rearrangement uses TRBV20-1 and TRBJ1-4, with D unresolved. There are 12 residues in the CDR3. Germline V gene data show CDR1 as DFQATT and CDR2 as SNEGSKA (reference sequence). Trimming stripped 3 bases from V and 6 bases from J, with 8 bases between. This CDR3 is CSARRLDEKLFF. The CDR3 DNA sequence: TGCAGTGCTAGGAGGTTAGATGAAAAACTGTTTTTT.

This clone was detected ten times or more. The CDR3 reads CASSQGTLNTGELFF. CDR3 coding DNA: TGCGCCAGCAGCCAGGGGACACTTAACACCGGGGAGCTGTTTTTT. V usage is TRBV5-1 and J usage is TRBJ2-2, with D possibly TRBD1 on 6 matching bases. CDR1 and CDR2 (germline): SGHRS, YFSETQ. This CDR3 is built from 15 residues. The V end was cut by 4 bases, the J end by 2 bases, with 12 bases between.

V gene TRBV20-1 combines with J gene TRBJ2-7; tentatively, D is TRBD1 or TRBD2 (5 bases each). With 3 bases removed from V and 2 bases from J, the gap between germline ends came to 20 bases. The germline CDR1 and CDR2 sequences are DFQATT and SNEGSKA (reference sequence). The CDR3 loop spans 16 amino acids. The CDR3 reads CSASPLAGSSTYEQYF. CDR3 nucleotides: TGCAGTGCTAGCCCGCTAGCAGGGTCGTCAACCTACGAGCAGTACTTC.

In its sample, this clone was seen many times. The chain links TRBV20-1 to TRBJ2-7, with unresolved D. The CDR3 spans 11 residues. Germline assignment: CDR1 DFQATT and CDR2 SNEGSKA (reference sequence). V was pared by 0 bases and J by 6 bases, with 6 bases between. CDR3 in amino acids: CSARESGEQYF. CDR3 nucleotides: TGCAGTGCTAGAGAGTCGGGCGAGCAGTACTTC.

A note on this clone: A read error may account for a junction end that differs from germline. The V call is TRBV20-1, the J call TRBJ2-1; 8 nucleotides agree with TRBD2. Germline lookup yields CDR1 DFQATT and CDR2 SNEGSKA (reference sequence). CDR3 length equals 12 residues. The CDR3 here is CRGLAGYNGQFF. The CDR3 region has the DNA TGCAGGGGCCTAGCGGGCTACAATGGGCAGTTCTTC.

This clone was found many times. V and J are TRBV19 and TRBJ2-7, with D uncertain. The V and J ends lost 0 bases and 0 bases respectively, with 9 bases between them. The germline V gene encodes CDR1 LNHDA and CDR2 SQIVND (reference sequence). CDR3 length equals 15 residues. Written as DNA, the CDR3 is TGTGCCAGTAGTATAGAGACGTCAAGCTCCTACGAGCAGTACTTC. It encodes CASSIETSSSYEQYF.

This clone was recorded many times. This chain links TRBV11-2 with TRBJ2-7; D is undetermined. The V end lost 1 base, the J end lost 3 bases, and 13 bases lay between the germline ends. The germline CDR1 and CDR2 sequences are SGHAT and FQNNGV. This CDR3 is built from 15 residues. CDR3 bases: TGTGCCAGCAGCTTAGGAAGCAGGACCGACTACGAGCAGTACTTC. Translating gives CASSLGSRTDYEQYF. Full variable domain (outside the CDR3, taken from reference TRBV11-2 and TRBJ2-7): EAGVAQSPRYKIIEKRQSVAFWCNPISGHATLYWYQQILGQGPKLLIQFQNNGVVDDSQLPKDRFSAERLKGVDSTLKIQPAKLEDSAVYLCASSLGSRTDYEQYFGPGTRLTVT.

This clone was observed a few times. Sequence at one end of the junction differs from germline and may be a read error. The gene calls are TRBV27 and TRBJ1-2, with TRBD1 identical over 8 bases. This CDR3 is built from 14 residues. Germline V gene sequence: CDR1 MNHEY, CDR2 SMNVEV (reference sequence). The CDR3 spells CASRSAGGDYVYTF. CDR3 nucleotide sequence: TGTGCCAGCAGGTCTGCAGGGGGCGACTATGTCTACACCTTC.

Only a few counts were recorded for this clone. This sequence joins TRBV6-1 and TRBJ2-7, with D unclear. The CDR3 contains 12 residues. Germline values: CDR1 MNHNS, CDR2 SASEGT. The V end lost 11 bases, the J end lost 5 bases, and 16 bases lay between the germline ends. The CDR3 loop reads CAGADPRHEQYF. CDR3 DNA sequence: TGTGCCGGCGCCGACCCCCGGCACGAGCAGTACTTC.

This clone was found many times. This may be a read error: a much more frequent sequence differs by one nucleotide. The chain is built from TRBV11-2 and TRBJ2-1; D is uncertain. From germline, CDR1 is SGHAT and CDR2 FQNNGV. V shed 0 bases and J shed 8 bases, with 8 bases lying between them. The CDR3 sequence is 13 residues long. This chain's CDR3 is CASSLDRDDEQFF. CDR3 DNA: TGTGCCAGCAGCTTAGACAGAGACGATGAGCAGTTCTTC.

On this clone itself: Since a much larger clone is just one base distant, this may be a read error. V is TRBV5-4 and J is TRBJ1-6; 9 bases agree with TRBD1. In germline, CDR1 is SGHNT, CDR2 YYREEE (reference sequence). This CDR3 spans 17 amino acids. V lost 3 bases, J lost 6 bases, and 10 bases stayed unmatched. CDR3 amino acids: CASSSRWDRDSNSPLHF. CDR3 DNA sequence: TGTGCCAGCAGCTCCAGGTGGGACAGGGACAGTAATTCACCCCTCCACTTT.

This clone was counted many times. Given a much more abundant clone one base away, this may be a read error. This likely comes from a read error, as the CDR3 has no conserved phenylalanine or tryptophan at its end. The V gene is TRBV5-1, the J gene TRBJ1-1, with 10 bases matching TRBD1. Germline V gene data show CDR1 as SGHRS and CDR2 as YFSETQ. The CDR3 spans 14 residues. Unmatched junction bases numbered 3, after V lost 3 bases and J lost 4 bases. CDR3 sequence: CASSSWTGGTEAFL. The DNA of the CDR3 is TGCGCCAGCAGCTCCTGGACAGGGGGCACTGAAGCTTTCCTT.

This clone was seen at least ten times. The chain employs TRBV12-3 or TRBV12-4 and TRBJ2-7; TRBD2 is a possible D gene (5 bases). V gave up 6 bases and J gave up 2 bases, with 11 bases separating them. There are 13 residues in the CDR3. CDR3: CASSPGNPYEQYF. DNA for the CDR3: TGTGCCAGCAGCCCCGGGAACCCCTACGAGCAGTACTTC.

Note on this clone: Its ends do not fully match the called genes, so a read error is possible. The rearrangement joins TRBV6-1 to TRBJ2-2; D is undetermined. The CDR3 is 16 amino acids. Germline V gene data show CDR1 as MNHNS and CDR2 as SASEGT. CDR3 bases: TGTGCCAGCAGTGGCCGCCGGTCTGAGAACACCGTGGAGCTGTTTTTT. This encodes CASSGRRSENTVELFF.

This chain uses TRBV5-1 with TRBJ1-4; 8 nucleotides match TRBD1. CDR1 is SGHRS and CDR2 is YFSETQ in the germline V gene. This CDR3 spans 14 amino acids. The V gene end was trimmed by 4 bases and the J gene end by 6 bases; junction bases not matched to a gene: 5. The CDR3 here is CASSHYRGYEKLFF. In DNA, the CDR3 is TGCGCCAGCAGCCACTACAGGGGGTATGAAAAACTGTTTTTT.